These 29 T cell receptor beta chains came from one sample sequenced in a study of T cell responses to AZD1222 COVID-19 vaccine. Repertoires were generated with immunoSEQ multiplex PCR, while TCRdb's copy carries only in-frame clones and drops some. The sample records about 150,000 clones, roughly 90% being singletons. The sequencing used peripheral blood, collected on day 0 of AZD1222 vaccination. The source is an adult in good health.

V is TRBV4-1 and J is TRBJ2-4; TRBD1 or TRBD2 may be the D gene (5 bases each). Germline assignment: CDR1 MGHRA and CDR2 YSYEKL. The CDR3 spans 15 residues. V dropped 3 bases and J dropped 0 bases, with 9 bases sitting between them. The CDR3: CASSHRDLAKNIQYF. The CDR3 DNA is TGCGCCAGCAGCCATCGGGACCTAGCCAAAAACATTCAGTACTTC.

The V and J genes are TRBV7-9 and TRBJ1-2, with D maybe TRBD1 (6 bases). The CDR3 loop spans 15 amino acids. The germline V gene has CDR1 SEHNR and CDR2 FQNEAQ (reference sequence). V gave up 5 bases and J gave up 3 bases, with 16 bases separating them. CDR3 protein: CASSPGASTDYGYTF. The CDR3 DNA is TGTGCCAGCAGCCCAGGGGCATCGACGGACTATGGCTACACCTTC.

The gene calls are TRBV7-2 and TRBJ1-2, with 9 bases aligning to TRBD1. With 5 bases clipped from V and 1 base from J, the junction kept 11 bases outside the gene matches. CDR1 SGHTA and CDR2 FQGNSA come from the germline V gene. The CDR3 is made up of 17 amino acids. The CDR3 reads CASSLSGQGRGNYGYTF. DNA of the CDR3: TGTGCCAGCAGCCTTTCGGGACAGGGAAGGGGTAACTATGGCTACACCTTC.

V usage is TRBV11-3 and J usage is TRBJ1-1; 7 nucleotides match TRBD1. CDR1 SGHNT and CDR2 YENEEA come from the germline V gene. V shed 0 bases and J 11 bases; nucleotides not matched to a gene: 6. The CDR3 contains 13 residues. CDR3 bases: TGTGCCAGCAGCTTAGAGGGCACAGGGGAGGCTTTCTTT. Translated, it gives CASSLEGTGEAFF.

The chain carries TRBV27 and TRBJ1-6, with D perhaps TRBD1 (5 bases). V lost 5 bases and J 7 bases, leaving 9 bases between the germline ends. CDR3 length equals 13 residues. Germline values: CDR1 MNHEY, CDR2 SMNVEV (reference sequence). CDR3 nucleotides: TGTGCCAGCAGTGACTGGGGGAATTCACCCCTCCACTTT. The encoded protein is CASSDWGNSPLHF.

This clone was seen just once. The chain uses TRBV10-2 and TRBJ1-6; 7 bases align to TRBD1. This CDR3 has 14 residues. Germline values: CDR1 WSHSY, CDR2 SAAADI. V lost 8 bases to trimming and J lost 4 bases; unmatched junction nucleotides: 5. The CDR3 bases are TGCGCCAGCGGAGGACAGGAATATAATTCACCCCTCCACTTT. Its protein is CASGGQEYNSPLHF.

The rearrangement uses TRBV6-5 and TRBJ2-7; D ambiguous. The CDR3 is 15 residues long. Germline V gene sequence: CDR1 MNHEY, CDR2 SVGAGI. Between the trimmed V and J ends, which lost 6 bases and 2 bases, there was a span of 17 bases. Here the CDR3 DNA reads TGTGCCAGCAGGAAAGCCGCCGGGCCTACCTACGAGCAGTACTTC. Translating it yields CASRKAAGPTYEQYF.

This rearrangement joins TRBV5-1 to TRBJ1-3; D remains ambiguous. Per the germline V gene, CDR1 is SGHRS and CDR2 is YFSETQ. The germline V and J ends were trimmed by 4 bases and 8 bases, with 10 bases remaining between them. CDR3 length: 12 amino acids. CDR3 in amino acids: CASSLYGDTIYF. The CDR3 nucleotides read TGCGCCAGCAGCCTCTATGGGGACACCATATATTTT.

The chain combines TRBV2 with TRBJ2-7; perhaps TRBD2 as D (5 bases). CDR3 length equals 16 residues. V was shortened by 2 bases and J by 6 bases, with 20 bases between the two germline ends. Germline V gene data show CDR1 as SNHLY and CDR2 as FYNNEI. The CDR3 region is CASSESPNRGWGEQYF. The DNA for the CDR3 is TGTGCCAGCAGTGAATCCCCCAATAGAGGGTGGGGCGAGCAGTACTTC. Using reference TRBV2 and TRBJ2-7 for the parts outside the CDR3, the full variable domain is EPEVTQTPSHQVTQMGQEVILRCVPISNHLYFYWYRQILGQKVEFLVSFYNNEISEKSEIFDDQFSVERPDGSNFTLKIRSTKLEDSAMYFCASSESPNRGWGEQYFGPGTRLTVT.

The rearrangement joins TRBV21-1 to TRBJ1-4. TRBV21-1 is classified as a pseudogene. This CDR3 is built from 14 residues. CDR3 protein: CASSSRGTNEKLFF. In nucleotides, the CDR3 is TGTGCCAGCAGCAGCAGAGGGACTAATGAAAAACTGTTTTTT.

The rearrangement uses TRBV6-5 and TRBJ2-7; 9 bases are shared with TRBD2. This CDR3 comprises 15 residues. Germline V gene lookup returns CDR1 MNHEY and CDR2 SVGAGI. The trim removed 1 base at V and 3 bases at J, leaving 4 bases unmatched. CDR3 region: CASSYFGGRGYEQYF. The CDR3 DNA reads TGTGCCAGCAGTTACTTTGGCGGGAGGGGCTACGAGCAGTACTTC.

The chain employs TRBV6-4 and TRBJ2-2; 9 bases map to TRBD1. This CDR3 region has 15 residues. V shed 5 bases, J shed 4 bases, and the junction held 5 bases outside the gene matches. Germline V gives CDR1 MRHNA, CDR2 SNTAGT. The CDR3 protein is CASSSQGASTGELFF. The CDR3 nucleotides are TGTGCCAGCAGTTCACAGGGGGCGAGCACCGGGGAGCTGTTTTTT.

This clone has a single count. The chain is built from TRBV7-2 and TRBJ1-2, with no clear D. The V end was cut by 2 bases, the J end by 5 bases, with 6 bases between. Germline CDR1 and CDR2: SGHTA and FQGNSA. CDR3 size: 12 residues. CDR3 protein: CASSLHGYGYTF. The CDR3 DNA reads TGTGCCAGCAGCTTACACGGATATGGCTACACCTTC. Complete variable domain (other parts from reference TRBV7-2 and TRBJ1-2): GAGVSQSPSNKVTEKGKDVELRCDPISGHTALYWYRQSLGQGLEFLIYFQGNSAPDKSGLPSDRFSAERTGGSVSTLTIQRTQQEDSAVYLCASSLHGYGYTFGSGTRLTVV.

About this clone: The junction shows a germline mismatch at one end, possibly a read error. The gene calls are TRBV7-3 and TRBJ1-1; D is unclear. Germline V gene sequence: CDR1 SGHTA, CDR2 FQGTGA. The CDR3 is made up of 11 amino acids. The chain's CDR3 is CASSYGDERVF. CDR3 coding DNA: TGTGCCAGCAGCTACGGGGATGAAAGGGTTTTT.

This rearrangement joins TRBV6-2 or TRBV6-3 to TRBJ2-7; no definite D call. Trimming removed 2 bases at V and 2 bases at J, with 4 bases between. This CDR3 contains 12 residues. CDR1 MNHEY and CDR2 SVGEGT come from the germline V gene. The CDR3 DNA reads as TGTGCCAGCAGTTACGCGCCCTACGAGCAGTACTTC. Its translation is CASSYAPYEQYF.

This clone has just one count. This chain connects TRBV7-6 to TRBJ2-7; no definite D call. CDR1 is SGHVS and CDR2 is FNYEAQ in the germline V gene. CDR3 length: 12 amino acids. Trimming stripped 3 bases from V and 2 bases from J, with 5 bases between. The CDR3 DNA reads TGTGCCAGCAGCTTGTCCCCCTACGAGCAGTACTTC. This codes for CASSLSPYEQYF.

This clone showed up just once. The CDR3 nucleotides are TGTGCCAGCAGTGACAATTTGGGACGGAACTACAATGAGCAGTTCTTC. It translates to CASSDNLGRNYNEQFF. The chain combines TRBV6-4 with TRBJ2-1, with D possibly called TRBD1 or TRBD2 (5 bases each). The CDR3 consists of 16 residues. Trimming stripped 2 bases from V and 3 bases from J, with 14 bases between. CDR1 MRHNA and CDR2 SNTAGT come from the germline V gene.

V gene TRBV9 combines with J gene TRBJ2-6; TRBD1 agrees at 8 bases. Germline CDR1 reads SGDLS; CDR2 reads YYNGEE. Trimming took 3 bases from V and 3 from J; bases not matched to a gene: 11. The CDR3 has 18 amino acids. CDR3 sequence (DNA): TGTGCCAGCAGCGCTTACTCCGGGACAGGCTTTGGGGCCAACGTCCTGACTTTC. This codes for CASSAYSGTGFGANVLTF.

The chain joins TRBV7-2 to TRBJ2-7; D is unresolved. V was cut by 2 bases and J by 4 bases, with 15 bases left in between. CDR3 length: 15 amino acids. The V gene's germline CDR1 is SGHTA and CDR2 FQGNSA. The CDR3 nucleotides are TGTGCCAGCAGCTTATCCCCTAGACCCGAATACGAGCAGTACTTC. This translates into CASSLSPRPEYEQYF. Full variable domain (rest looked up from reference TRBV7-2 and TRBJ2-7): GAGVSQSPSNKVTEKGKDVELRCDPISGHTALYWYRQSLGQGLEFLIYFQGNSAPDKSGLPSDRFSAERTGGSVSTLTIQRTQQEDSAVYLCASSLSPRPEYEQYFGPGTRLTVT.

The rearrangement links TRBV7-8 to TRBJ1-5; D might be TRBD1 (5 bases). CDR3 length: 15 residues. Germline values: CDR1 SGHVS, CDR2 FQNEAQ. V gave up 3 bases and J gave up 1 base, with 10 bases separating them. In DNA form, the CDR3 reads TGTGCCAGCAGCTTTTTCCGGGACAGCAATCAGCCCCAGCATTTT. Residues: CASSFFRDSNQPQHF.

CDR3 sequence reads: CATSRDEPPEQYF. DNA for the CDR3: TGTGCCACCAGCAGAGATGAACCGCCCGAGCAGTACTTC. The chain recombines TRBV15 with TRBJ2-7; D not resolved. The germline V gene has CDR1 LNHNV and CDR2 YYDKDF (reference sequence). The CDR3 runs 13 residues. Between the trimmed V and J ends, which lost 0 bases and 6 bases, there was a span of 9 bases. Full variable domain (remainder filled in from reference TRBV15 and TRBJ2-7): DAMVIQNPRYQVTQFGKPVTLSCSQTLNHNVMYWYQQKSSQAPKLLFHYYDKDFNNEADTPDNFQSRRPNTSFCFLDIRSPGLGDTAMYLCATSRDEPPEQYFGPGTRLTVT.

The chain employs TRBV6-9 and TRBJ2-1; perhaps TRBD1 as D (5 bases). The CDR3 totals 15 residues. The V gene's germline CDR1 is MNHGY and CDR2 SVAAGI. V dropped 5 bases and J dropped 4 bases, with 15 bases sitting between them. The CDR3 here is CASSPFQGVYNEQFF. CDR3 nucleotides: TGTGCCAGCAGTCCCTTCCAGGGTGTTTACAATGAGCAGTTCTTC.

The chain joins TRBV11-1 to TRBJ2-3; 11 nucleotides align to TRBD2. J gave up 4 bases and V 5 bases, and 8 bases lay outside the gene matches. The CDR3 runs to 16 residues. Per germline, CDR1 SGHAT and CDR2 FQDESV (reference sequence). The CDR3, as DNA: TGTGCCAGCAGCCCCACTCTAGCGGGAGGAGCAGATACGCAGTATTTT. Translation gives CASSPTLAGGADTQYF.

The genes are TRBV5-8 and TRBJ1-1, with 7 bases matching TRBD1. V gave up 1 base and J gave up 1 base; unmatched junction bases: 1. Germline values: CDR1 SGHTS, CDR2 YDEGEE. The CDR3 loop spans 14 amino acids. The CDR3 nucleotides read TGTGCCAGCAGCTTGTACAGGGGGAACACTGAAGCTTTCTTT. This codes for CASSLYRGNTEAFF.

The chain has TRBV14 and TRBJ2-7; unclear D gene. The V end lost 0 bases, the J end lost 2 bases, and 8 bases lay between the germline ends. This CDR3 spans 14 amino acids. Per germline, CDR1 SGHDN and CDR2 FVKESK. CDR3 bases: TGTGCCAGCAGCCAAGATGTTCCTACCTACGAGCAGTACTTC. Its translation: CASSQDVPTYEQYF.

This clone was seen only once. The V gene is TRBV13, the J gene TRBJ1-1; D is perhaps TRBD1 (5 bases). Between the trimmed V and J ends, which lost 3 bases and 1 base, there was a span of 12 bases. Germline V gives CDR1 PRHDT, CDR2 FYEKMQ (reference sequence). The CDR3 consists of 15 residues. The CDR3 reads CASSFNRLWNTEAFF. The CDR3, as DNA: TGTGCCAGCAGCTTCAACAGGCTATGGAACACTGAAGCTTTCTTT.

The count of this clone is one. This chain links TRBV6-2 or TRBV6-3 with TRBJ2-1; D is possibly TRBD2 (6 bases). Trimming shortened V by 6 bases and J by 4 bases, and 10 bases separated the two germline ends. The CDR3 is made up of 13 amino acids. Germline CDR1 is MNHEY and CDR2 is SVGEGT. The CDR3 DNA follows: TGTGCCAGCAGCCTCGGACTATACAATGAGCAGTTCTTC. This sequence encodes CASSLGLYNEQFF.

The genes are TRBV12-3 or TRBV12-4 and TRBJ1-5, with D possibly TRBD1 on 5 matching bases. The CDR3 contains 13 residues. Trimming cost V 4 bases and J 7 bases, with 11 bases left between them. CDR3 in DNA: TGTGCCAGCAGTTGGCGGGGGGGGCAGCCCCAGCATTTT. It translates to CASSWRGGQPQHF.

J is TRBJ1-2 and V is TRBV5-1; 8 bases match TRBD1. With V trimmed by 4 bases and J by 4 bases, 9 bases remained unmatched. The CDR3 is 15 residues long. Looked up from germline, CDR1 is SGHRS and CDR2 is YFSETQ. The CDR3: CASSPGQGVAYGYTF. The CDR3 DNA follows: TGCGCCAGCAGCCCCGGACAGGGAGTAGCCTATGGCTACACCTTC.